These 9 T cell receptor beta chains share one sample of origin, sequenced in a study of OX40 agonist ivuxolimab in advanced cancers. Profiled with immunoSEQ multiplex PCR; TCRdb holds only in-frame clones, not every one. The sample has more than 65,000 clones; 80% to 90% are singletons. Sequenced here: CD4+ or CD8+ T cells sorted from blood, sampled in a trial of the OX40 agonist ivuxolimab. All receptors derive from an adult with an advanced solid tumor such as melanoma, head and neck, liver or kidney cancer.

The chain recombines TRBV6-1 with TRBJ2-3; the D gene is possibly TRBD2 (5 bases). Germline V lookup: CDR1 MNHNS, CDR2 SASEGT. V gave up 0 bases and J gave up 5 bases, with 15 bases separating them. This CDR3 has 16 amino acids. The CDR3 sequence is CASSEAVAPGIDTQYF. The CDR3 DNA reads TGTGCCAGCAGTGAAGCCGTGGCCCCGGGGATAGATACGCAGTATTTT.

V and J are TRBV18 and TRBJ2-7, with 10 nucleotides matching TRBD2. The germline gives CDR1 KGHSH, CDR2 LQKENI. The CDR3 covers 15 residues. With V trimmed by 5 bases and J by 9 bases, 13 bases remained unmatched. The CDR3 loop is CASSSASGSTLAQYF. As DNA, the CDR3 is TGTGCCAGCTCATCAGCTAGCGGGAGTACTCTCGCGCAGTACTTC.

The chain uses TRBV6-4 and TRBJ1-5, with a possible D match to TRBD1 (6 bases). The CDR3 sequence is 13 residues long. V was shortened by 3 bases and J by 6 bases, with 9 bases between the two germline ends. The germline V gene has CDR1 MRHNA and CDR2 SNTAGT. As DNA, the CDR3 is TGTGCCAGCAGTGAGGGGGGCGGTCAGCCCCAGCATTTT. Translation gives CASSEGGGQPQHF.

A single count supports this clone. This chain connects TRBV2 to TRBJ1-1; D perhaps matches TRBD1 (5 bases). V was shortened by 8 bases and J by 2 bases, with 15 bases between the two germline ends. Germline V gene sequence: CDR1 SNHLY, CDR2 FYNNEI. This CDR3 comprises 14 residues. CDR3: CASVEQVVNTEAFF. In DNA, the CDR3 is TGTGCCAGCGTAGAACAGGTCGTCAACACTGAAGCTTTCTTT.

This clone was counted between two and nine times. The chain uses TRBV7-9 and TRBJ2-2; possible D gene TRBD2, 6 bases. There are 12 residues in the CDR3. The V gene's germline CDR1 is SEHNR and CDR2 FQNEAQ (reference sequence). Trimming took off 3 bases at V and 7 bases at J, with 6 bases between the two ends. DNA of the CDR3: TGTGCCAGCAGCTTGGAGGGCGGGGAGCTGTTTTTT. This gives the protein CASSLEGGELFF.

For the CDR3, the DNA is TGTGCCAGCAAAGCCTCCGGGGACCTATACAATGAGCAGTTCTTC. As protein: CASKASGDLYNEQFF. The chain joins TRBV2 to TRBJ2-1; D tentatively fits TRBD1 or TRBD2 (5 bases each). This CDR3 has 15 residues. Per germline, CDR1 SNHLY and CDR2 FYNNEI. V was pared by 7 bases and J by 4 bases, with 17 bases between.

CDR3 region: CASSLQLSSYEQYF. The CDR3 DNA reads TGTGCCAGCAGCTTACAATTGAGCTCCTACGAGCAGTACTTC. The chain combines TRBV11-3 with TRBJ2-7; D ambiguous. Trimming shortened V by 2 bases and J by 0 bases, and 8 bases separated the two germline ends. This CDR3 contains 14 residues. CDR1 is SGHNT and CDR2 is YENEEA in the germline V gene.

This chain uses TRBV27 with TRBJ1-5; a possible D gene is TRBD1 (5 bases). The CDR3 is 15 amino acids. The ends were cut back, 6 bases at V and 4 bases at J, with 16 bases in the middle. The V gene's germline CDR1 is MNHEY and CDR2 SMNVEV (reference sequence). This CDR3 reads CASRDPGRINQPQHF. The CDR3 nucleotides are TGTGCCAGCAGGGATCCGGGACGGATTAATCAGCCCCAGCATTTT.

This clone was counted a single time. In DNA form, the CDR3 reads TGTGCCAGCAGCACCCGACAGGCCGAAAAACTGTTTTTT. Translation: CASSTRQAEKLFF. V is TRBV9 and J is TRBJ1-4, with D tentatively TRBD1 (6 bases). CDR1 is SGDLS and CDR2 is YYNGEE in the germline V gene. The germline V and J ends were trimmed by 4 bases and 8 bases, with 12 bases remaining between them. CDR3 length: 13 residues.